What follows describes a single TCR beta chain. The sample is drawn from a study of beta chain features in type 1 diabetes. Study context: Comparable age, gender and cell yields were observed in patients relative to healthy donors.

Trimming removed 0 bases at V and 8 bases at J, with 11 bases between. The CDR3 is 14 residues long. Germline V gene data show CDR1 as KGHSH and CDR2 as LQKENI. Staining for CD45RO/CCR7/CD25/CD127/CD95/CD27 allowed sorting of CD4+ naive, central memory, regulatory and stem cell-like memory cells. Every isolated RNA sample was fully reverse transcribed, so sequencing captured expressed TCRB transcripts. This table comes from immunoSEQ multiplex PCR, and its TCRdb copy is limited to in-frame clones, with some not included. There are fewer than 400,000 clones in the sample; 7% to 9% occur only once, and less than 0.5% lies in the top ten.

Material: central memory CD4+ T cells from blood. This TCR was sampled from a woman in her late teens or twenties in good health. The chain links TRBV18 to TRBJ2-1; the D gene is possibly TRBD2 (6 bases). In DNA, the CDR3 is TGTGCCAGCTCACCACCTTTCGGGAGTCATGAGCAGTTCTTC. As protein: CASSPPFGSHEQFF.